This T cell receptor (beta chain) was retrieved from a study of glioma-infiltrating T cells. Amplification of TCR alpha and beta CDR3 regions from RNA used iRepertoire nested multiplex PCR. One-step reverse transcription and amplification started from roughly 100-400 ng of tissue mRNA or PBMC total RNA. Each CDR3 protein is one row after TCRdb ran MiXCR on the multiplex PCR reads. Of about 130,000 distinct CDR3 sequences listed, roughly 23% are singletons. Broader study findings: Tissue-blood divergence was below expectation in non-neoplastic patients, above in gliomas.

As for this clonotype: The antigen remains unidentified.

The ends were cut back, 6 bases at V and 6 bases at J, with 12 bases in the middle. CDR3 length equals 11 residues. Germline CDR1 reads DFQATT; CDR2 reads SNEGSKA (reference sequence). The sequencing sample was made of glioma tissue, nonneoplastic brain tissue, or PBMCs (not recorded which). The sequence came from a human donor with low-grade glioma or glioblastoma, undergoing nonglioma brain surgery, or in good health (not recorded which). The chain combines TRBV20-1 with TRBJ2-7, with D unresolved. The CDR3, as DNA: TGCAGTGCCACACTATACTGCGAGCAGTACTTC. This encodes CSATLYCEQYF.